Sequencing of this T cell receptor beta chain was carried out in a study of T cells in Graves' hyperthyroidism and ophthalmopathy. This clonotype was counted at least ten times. TCR beta CDR3 regions were amplified from RNA transcripts. Researchers ran a first-round RT-PCR on the TCR CDR3 using the HTBI primer set. TCRdb redid the calling of the multiplex PCR reads with MiXCR, one entry per CDR3 protein. The sample carries about 350,000 distinct CDR3 sequences, roughly 18% recorded once. From germline, CDR1 is KGHDR and CDR2 SFDVKD. V shed 4 bases and J shed 4 bases, with 1 base lying between them. The CDR3 spans 11 residues.

The sequenced sample was blood. The chain couples TRBV24-1 to TRBJ1-3; no clear D. The TCR comes from a woman between 40 and 50 years old with Graves' ophthalmopathy. For the CDR3, the DNA is TGTGCCACCAGTGAGGGAAACACCATATATTTT. It yields the protein CATSEGNTIYF.